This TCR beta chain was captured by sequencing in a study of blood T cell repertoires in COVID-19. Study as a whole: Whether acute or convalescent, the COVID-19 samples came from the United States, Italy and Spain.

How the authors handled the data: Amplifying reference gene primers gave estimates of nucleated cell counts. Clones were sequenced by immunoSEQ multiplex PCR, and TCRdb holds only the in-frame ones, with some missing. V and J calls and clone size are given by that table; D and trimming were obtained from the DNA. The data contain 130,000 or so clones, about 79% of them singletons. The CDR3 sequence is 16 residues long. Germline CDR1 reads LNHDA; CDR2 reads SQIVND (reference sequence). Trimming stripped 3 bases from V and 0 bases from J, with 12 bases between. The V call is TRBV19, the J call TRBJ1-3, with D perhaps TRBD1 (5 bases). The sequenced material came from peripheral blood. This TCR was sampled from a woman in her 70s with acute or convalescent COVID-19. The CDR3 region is CASSISPTASGNTIYF. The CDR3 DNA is TGTGCCAGTAGTATCTCCCCGACAGCCTCTGGAAACACCATATATTTT.